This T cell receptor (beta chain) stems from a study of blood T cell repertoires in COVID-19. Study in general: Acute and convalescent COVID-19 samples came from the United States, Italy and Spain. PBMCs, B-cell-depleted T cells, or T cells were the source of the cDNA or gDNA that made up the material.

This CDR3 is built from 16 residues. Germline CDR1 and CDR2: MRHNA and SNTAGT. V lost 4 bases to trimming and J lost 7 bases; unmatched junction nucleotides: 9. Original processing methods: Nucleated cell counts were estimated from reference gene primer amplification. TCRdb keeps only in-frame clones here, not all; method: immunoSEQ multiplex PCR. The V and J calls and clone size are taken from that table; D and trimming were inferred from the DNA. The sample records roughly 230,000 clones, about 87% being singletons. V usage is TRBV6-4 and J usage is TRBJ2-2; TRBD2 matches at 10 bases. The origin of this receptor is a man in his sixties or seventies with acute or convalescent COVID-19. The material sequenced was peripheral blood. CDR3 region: CASSALAGEVNGELFF. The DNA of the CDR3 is TGTGCCAGCAGTGCTCTAGCGGGAGAAGTGAACGGGGAGCTGTTTTTT.